Included here is one T cell receptor (beta chain) sequence, with context. Its cognate antigen is unknown. This specimen belongs to a study of T cells in localized non-small cell lung cancer. Broader study findings: There were a median around 57 of the top 100 tumor clones appearing in adjacent lung. Compared with tumor, uninvolved adjacent lung displayed greater T cell clonality, ranking highest overall.

Clones were sequenced by immunoSEQ multiplex PCR, and TCRdb holds only the in-frame ones, with some missing. Altogether 1,500 to 2,000 clones are present, 25% being singletons, with the ten largest covering about 21%. Two independent pathologists confirmed no atypia in lung taken at least 2 cm from tumor. The sequencing used normal lung tissue next to the tumor, collected before any cancer treatment. This clonotype originated in a male donor older than 55 with stage II lung adenocarcinoma.

Here the CDR3 reads CASSPHTTNEKLFF. CDR3 DNA: TGTGCCAGCAGCCCGCATACAACTAATGAAAAACTGTTTTTT. The chain carries TRBV11-3 and TRBJ1-4; D call uncertain. This CDR3 is 14 amino acids long. The ends were cut back, 5 bases at V and 0 bases at J, with 7 bases in the middle. The germline V gene encodes CDR1 SGHNT and CDR2 YENEEA.